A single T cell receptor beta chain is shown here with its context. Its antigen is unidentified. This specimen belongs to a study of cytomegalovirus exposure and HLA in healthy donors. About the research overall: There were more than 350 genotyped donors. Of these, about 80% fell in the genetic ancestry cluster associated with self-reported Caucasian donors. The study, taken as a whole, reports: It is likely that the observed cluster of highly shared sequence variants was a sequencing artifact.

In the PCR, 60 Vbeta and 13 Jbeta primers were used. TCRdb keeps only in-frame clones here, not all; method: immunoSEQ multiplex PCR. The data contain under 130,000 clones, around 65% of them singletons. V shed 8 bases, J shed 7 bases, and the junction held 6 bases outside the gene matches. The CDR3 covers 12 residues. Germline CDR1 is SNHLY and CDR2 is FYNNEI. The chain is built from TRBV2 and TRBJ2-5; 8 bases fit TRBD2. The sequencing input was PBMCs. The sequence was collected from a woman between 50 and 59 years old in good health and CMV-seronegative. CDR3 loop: CASYGLAGTQYF. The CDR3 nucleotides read TGTGCCAGCTACGGACTAGCTGGGACCCAGTACTTC.